This T cell receptor beta chain was identified during a study of T-cell reconstitution after alpha-beta-depleted transplantation in children (dated by TCRdb to about 2016). Turning to the overall study: T-cell immune reconstitution after TCRalphabeta/CD19-depleted allogeneic hematopoietic cell transplantation in children was quantitatively tracked in the study by means of TCR repertoire profiling. The study at large found these results: The apparently early recovery of alphabetaT-cell counts about two months after transplant reportedly depended on only several hundred rapidly expanded clones that came from non-depleted graft cells. In some patients, high TCRbeta diversity at day 60 was attributed to recipient T cells and intrathymic progenitors that had survived conditioning. Over subsequent months, a decline in hyperexpanded clone frequencies was noted, and after one year, T-cell counts and TCRbeta diversity were mostly ascribed to newly produced T cells.

The treatment or condition tag for this specimen amounts to: allogeneic hematopoietic cell transplantation with graft depleted of TCRalphabeta T cells and CD19 B cells. The children who served as transplant recipients had been given grafts of TCRalphabeta/CD19-depleted allogeneic hematopoietic cells. This clonotype was seen many times. Its target antigen remains unknown. No qualities accompany the bases; no much larger clone lies one base away. From the cysteine up to the phenylalanine, the CDR3 has a length of 14 residues. The entry retains the CDR3 DNA only, 42 bases that are in frame from base 1. Based on the germline V gene, the CDR1 and CDR2 sequences are SNHLY and FYNNEI. The V end loses 2 bases and the J end loses 2 bases, and a stretch of 8 bases separates them. Library prep was done by PCR. TCRdb lists the instrument as Illumina HiSeq 2500. To normalize quantification of the TCRbeta repertoire, the TCR libraries were built with molecular barcoding that relied on unique molecular identifiers. The raw public data were reprocessed by TCRdb itself: fastp quality trimming at Q25, MiXCR clonotype calling, in-frame beta chains only. Identical CDR3 proteins give one entry, which carries the most common genes and DNA. This sample is represented by some 450,000 distinct CDR3 sequences; around two fifths of them were singletons. The top ten clones comprise approximately 30% of the sample.

The TCR originated in a girl aged 2 to 10 with aplastic anemia, due to receive a stem cell transplant. The sequence links TRBV2 to TRBJ2-3; the D gene identity is not certain. Sequencing used PBMCs, obtained before TCRalphabeta/CD19-depleted stem cell transplant. Here the CDR3 is given as CASSETENTDTQYF. The bases read TGTGCCAGCAGTGAAACGGAGAACACAGATACGCAGTATTTT. The full variable domain, with segments outside the CDR3 supplied by the reference TRBV2 and TRBJ2-3 proteins, appears as EPEVTQTPSHQVTQMGQEVILRCVPISNHLYFYWYRQILGQKVEFLVSFYNNEISEKSEIFDDQFSVERPDGSNFTLKIRSTKLEDSAMYFCASSETENTDTQYFGPGTRLTVL.